Listed below are T cell receptor beta chains from one sample, sequenced in a study of T-cell memory formation after mild COVID-19. MiXCR was run by TCRdb on the 5' RACE reads, yielding one entry per CDR3 protein. The sample includes 380,000 or so distinct CDR3 sequences, around 14% seen only once; the top ten take around a fifth. The sequenced sample consisted of PBMCs or a T cell subset sorted from them (not recorded which). Receptors originate from a young man who had mild COVID-19 (a few samples of this study predate the infection). Cell type and time point are not known. Each CDR3 is given with its conserved first and last residue. Fields, in order: J gene, D gene, clone size, V gene, CDR3 DNA, CDR3 protein. The D gene is left open where the match is weak. Clone size is not always given. Where it is, it says once, few, many or a class for expanded clones.

TRBJ1-5 | TRBD1 | NA | TRBV12-3/TRBV12-4 | TGTGCCAGCAGTCCCCAGGGGGGGCCCCAGCATTTT | CASSPQGGPQHF
TRBJ2-5 | NA | few | TRBV7-9 | TGTGCCAGCGCCCTAGAGACCCAGTACTTC | CASALETQYF
TRBJ1-5 | NA | NA | TRBV4-3 | TGCGCCAGCAGCCAAGAATTCGACACACTCAATCAGCCCCAGCATTTT | CASSQEFDTLNQPQHF
TRBJ1-3 | NA | few | TRBV20-1 | TGCAGTGCTAGCCCCCCCAGACCAAGGGCCCCATACTCTGGAAACACCATATATTTT | CSASPPRPRAPYSGNTIYF
TRBJ2-3 | TRBD2 | NA | TRBV20-1 | TGCAGTGCTAGAGGGGGACTAGCAGATACGCAGTATTTT | CSARGGLADTQYF
TRBJ2-6 | TRBD1 | NA | TRBV7-9 | TGTGCCAGCCAAGACCCCGGGACAGGGCTCCCCATTGGGGCCAACGTCCTGACTTTC | CASQDPGTGLPIGANVLTF
TRBJ2-7 | NA | NA | TRBV27 | TGTGCCAGCAGTTTATCCGGGGGGCTAGGTTGGGGCGAGCAGTACTTC | CASSLSGGLGWGEQYF
TRBJ1-4 | NA | NA | TRBV25-1 | NA | CASSRDRDAKNCFF
TRBJ2-1 | TRBD2 | few | TRBV11-2 | TGTGCCAGCAGCTTTGGAGCGGGGGGGAACAATGAGCAGTTCTTC | CASSFGAGGNNEQFF
TRBJ2-3 | NA | NA | TRBV27 | TGTGCCAGCAGCGTTCAGTTCCCAGATACGCAGTATTTT | CASSVQFPDTQYF
TRBJ1-2 | NA | NA | TRBV4-3 | TGCGCCAGCAGCCAAGATTCCGGGGACTATGGCTACACCTTC | CASSQDSGDYGYTF
TRBJ1-2 | NA | NA | TRBV6-6 | TGTGCCAGCAGTTACTCGGTCGGTGGAGGGTATGGCTACACCTTC | CASSYSVGGGYGYTF
TRBJ2-3 | NA | few | TRBV7-9 | TGTGCCAGCAGCTCCCTAGTCGGCCGGGCCGGCACAGATACGCAGTATTTT | CASSSLVGRAGTDTQYF
TRBJ1-5 | TRBD1 | NA | TRBV6-2/TRBV6-3 | TGTGCCAGCAGGTCTCCCGGGACAGGGCAATCAGCCCAGCATTTT | CASRSPGTGQSAQHF
TRBJ1-6 | NA | few | TRBV7-8 | TGTGCCAGCAGCTTCTTGGGTAATGGAAATTCACCCCTCCACTTT | CASSFLGNGNSPLHF
TRBJ2-5 | NA | NA | TRBV6-5 | TGTGCCAGCAGTCGGACGTACGCCCAAGAGACCCAGTACTTC | CASSRTYAQETQYF
TRBJ1-2 | NA | NA | TRBV7-2 | TGTGCCAGCGCCCTAACGTCTGGCTACACCTTC | CASALTSGYTF
TRBJ2-5 | TRBD2 | NA | TRBV6-2/TRBV6-3 | TGTGCCAGCAGCCCACTAGCGGAGACCCAGTACTTC | CASSPLAETQYF
TRBJ2-2 | NA | NA | TRBV14 | TGTGCCAGCAGCCAATACGGCCTCAGAGCACCGACCGGGGAGCTGTTTTTT | CASSQYGLRAPTGELFF
TRBJ2-3 | NA | few | TRBV4-2 | TGTGCCAGCAGGGCTACCCCGACCAGCACAGATACGCAGTATTTT | CASRATPTSTDTQYF
TRBJ1-3 | NA | few | TRBV4-2 | TGTGCCAGCAGCCCACCTAGCTCTGGAAACACCATATATTTT | CASSPPSSGNTIYF
TRBJ2-5 | NA | NA | TRBV10-3 | TGTGCCATCATGGGGGGCGATTCGGAGACCCAGTACTTC | CAIMGGDSETQYF
TRBJ2-5 | TRBD1 | few | TRBV2 | TGTGCCAGCAGTGGGACAGGGGACACCCAGTACTTC | CASSGTGDTQYF
TRBJ1-1 | NA | NA | TRBV12-5 | TGTGCTAGTGGTTTAGGGGGGAACACTGAAGCTTTCTTT | CASGLGGNTEAFF
TRBJ2-7 | TRBD2 | few | TRBV5-1 | TGCGCCAGCAGCTTGCGAGGACTAGAGGCCCACGAGCAGTACTTC | CASSLRGLEAHEQYF
TRBJ1-1 | NA | NA | TRBV10-3 | TGTGCCATCAGTCGACAGTATAACATGAACACTGAAGCTTTCTTT | CAISRQYNMNTEAFF
TRBJ1-6 | TRBD1 | few | TRBV27 | TGTGCCAGCAGAGTTACAGGGGAATATAATTCACCCCTCCACTTT | CASRVTGEYNSPLHF
TRBJ2-5 | TRBD1 | many | TRBV11-2 | TGTGCCAGCAGCCCAGGGGGTACCCAAGAGACCCAGTACTTC | CASSPGGTQETQYF
TRBJ1-2 | NA | NA | TRBV30 | TGTGCCTGGAGTATGTCTACAGCGAGCTATGGCTACACCTTC | CAWSMSTASYGYTF
TRBJ2-7 | NA | NA | TRBV5-1 | TGCGCCAGCAGCCGAGGGACGGACTCCTACGAGCAGTACTTC | CASSRGTDSYEQYF
TRBJ2-5 | NA | few | TRBV5-1 | TGCGCCAGCAGCTTGCTTGGAGGGAAGACCCAGTACTTC | CASSLLGGKTQYF
TRBJ2-3 | TRBD1 | NA | TRBV5-1 | TGCGCCAGCAGCTTGGTGACAGGGCACGGCACAGATACGCAGTATTTT | CASSLVTGHGTDTQYF
TRBJ1-4 | TRBD1 | few | TRBV29-1 | TGCAGCGTTGCACCCGGGACAGGGAATGAAAAACTGTTTTTT | CSVAPGTGNEKLFF
TRBJ1-2 | NA | few | TRBV12-3/TRBV12-4 | TGTGCCAGCAGTTTACTACAGTCCGGTGGCTACACCTTC | CASSLLQSGGYTF
TRBJ2-3 | TRBD1 | NA | TRBV5-1 | TGCGCCAGCAGCTTGGACCTACCTCAGGGGGCTGGAGATACGCAGTATTTT | CASSLDLPQGAGDTQYF
TRBJ2-1 | TRBD2 | NA | TRBV5-4 | TGTGCCAGCAGCTTGGCCGGTCTAGCGGCCAACAATGAGCAGTTCTTC | CASSLAGLAANNEQFF
TRBJ2-5 | TRBD2 | many | TRBV5-4 | TGTGCCAGCAGCGCGGATGGACTAGCGGTTTCAGGAGAGACCCAGTACTTC | CASSADGLAVSGETQYF
TRBJ2-3 | NA | many | TRBV7-6 | TGTGCCAGCAGCTCGGACGGGAATACGCAGTATTTT | CASSSDGNTQYF
TRBJ2-5 | TRBD2 | few | TRBV15 | TGTGCCACCAGCAGAGTGGCTAGCGGGGGGGCCGCGGAGACCCAGTACTTC | CATSRVASGGAAETQYF
TRBJ2-2 | NA | few | TRBV3-1 | TGTGCCAGCAGCCAAGAAGGCAGGGGTCCCACCGGGGAGCTGTTTTTT | CASSQEGRGPTGELFF
TRBJ2-5 | NA | many | TRBV5-1 | TGCGCCAGCAGCTTGGCCAGTGTAGTCATGGAAGAGACCCAGTACTTC | CASSLASVVMEETQYF
TRBJ1-1 | NA | few | TRBV27 | TGTGCCAGCAGTATCCGACCGAACACTGAAGCTTTCTTT | CASSIRPNTEAFF
TRBJ2-5 | NA | NA | TRBV3-1 | TGTGCCAGCAGCCAATCCGGGGGACCCCAAGAGACCCAGTACTTC | CASSQSGGPQETQYF
TRBJ1-1 | NA | NA | TRBV12-3/TRBV12-4 | TGTGCCAGCAGATCCGGGACATCTGAAGCTTTCTTT | CASRSGTSEAFF
TRBJ2-6 | NA | few | TRBV5-1 | TGCGCCAGCAGACCGCCCTACAGGGCCCCCGGGGCCAACGTCCTGACTTTC | CASRPPYRAPGANVLTF
TRBJ2-1 | TRBD2 | once | TRBV7-6 | TGTGCCAGCAGCCCCGCTGCCGTGCCTAGCGGGATCAATGAGCAGTTCTTC | CASSPAAVPSGINEQFF
TRBJ2-5 | NA | NA | TRBV27 | TGTGCCAGCAGTTCTCACATGGCAGAGACCCAGTACTTC | CASSSHMAETQYF
TRBJ2-4 | TRBD1 | many | TRBV27 | TGTGCCAGCAGTCGACAGGGGGAGAACATTCAGTACTTC | CASSRQGENIQYF